This T cell receptor beta chain was captured in a study of Ad26.COV2.S vaccination and SARS-CoV-2 variants. Background on the study: The vaccine Ad26.COV2.S was put into the muscle once, or twice with 56 days between. Study results and limitations: Placebo and vaccine recipients had non-spike TCR breadth that was similar. Total T cell responses were possibly underestimated by TCR breadth and depth analyses.

Regarding this clone: Its antigen is as yet unknown. The sample has other DNA sequences that encode this CDR3 too.

The protocol was immunoSEQ multiplex PCR, while the TCRdb copy is restricted to in-frame clones and leaves out a portion. The profile shows 400,000 to 450,000 clones, roughly 88% of them singletons. As for treatment: about 20 received Ad26.COV2.S at low or high dose, single or two shots; 5 received placebo; per-sample allocation not given. Following the first vaccine or placebo injection, samples were taken on day 63. Germline assignment: CDR1 SGHDT and CDR2 YYEEEE. The V and J ends lost 5 bases and 0 bases, in that order; junction bases with no gene match: 3. This CDR3 contains 14 residues. This sequence originates from a person between 18 and 59 years old who received the Ad26.COV2.S COVID-19 vaccine or a placebo. The sample was peripheral blood, taken in a trial of Ad26.COV2.S vaccine versus placebo. This sequence joins TRBV5-6 and TRBJ2-7, with TRBD2 matching over 9 bases. The CDR3 reads CASSLAGSSYEQYF. The CDR3 nucleotides read TGTGCCAGCAGTCTAGCGGGGAGCTCCTACGAGCAGTACTTC. The entire variable domain, with the rest obtained from reference TRBV5-6 and TRBJ2-7, is as follows: DAGVTQSPTHLIKTRGQQVTLRCSPKSGHDTVSWYQQALGQGPQFIFQYYEEEERQRGNFPDRFSGHQFPNYSSELNVNALLLGDSALYLCASSLAGSSYEQYFGPGTRLTVT.